The present entry profiles one T cell receptor (beta chain) with its context. The data originate from a study of blood T cell repertoires in COVID-19. Profiled with immunoSEQ multiplex PCR; TCRdb holds only in-frame clones, not every one. Seen here are 250,000 to 400,000 clones, roughly 88% observed once, and the top ten hold less than 3.5%. Patients at the Seattle site were enrolled during active infection and followed longitudinally. The sequenced sample was peripheral blood. This receptor was taken from a woman in her thirties with COVID-19, enrolled during active disease.

In DNA form, the CDR3 reads TGCGCCAGCAGCACCACAGGGAAGGATAATGAAAAACTGTTTTTT. It yields the protein CASSTTGKDNEKLFF. The chain combines TRBV5-1 with TRBJ1-4; D is perhaps TRBD1 (6 bases). The CDR3 spans 15 residues. Trimming stripped 4 bases from V and 4 bases from J, with 14 bases between. Germline CDR1 reads SGHRS; CDR2 reads YFSETQ.